The T cell receptor (beta chain) under discussion was sequenced for a study of CD8+ T cells in alopecia areata. Remarks on this clone: Antigen: not known.

V was trimmed by 3 bases and J by 3 bases, leaving 14 bases between them. In germline, CDR1 is SQVTM, CDR2 ANQGSEA. This CDR3 region has 14 residues. Investigators isolated RNA and reverse transcribed it into cDNA to act as the sequencing template. Profiling relied on immunoSEQ multiplex PCR, and the TCRdb table lists in-frame clones only, not all of them. The sample yields about 130,000 clones, around 50% seen once. Study findings and constraints: Significant decreases in scalp clonality and expanded CD8+ clones followed tofacitinib treatment. Higher clonality and more expanded CD8+ clones appeared in lesional than normal scalp.

The treatment: oral pan-JAK inhibitor, 5-10 mg twice daily. As part of sample collection, lesional scalp punch biopsies and peripheral blood were taken from alopecia areata patients. Starting from PBMCs, sorting isolated CD4+ and CD8+ T cells. The receptor comes from a human donor with alopecia areata. This material consisted of CD8+ T cells sorted from blood, taken at week 4, from a patient treated with tofacitinib. The genes are TRBV29-1 and TRBJ1-2; D perhaps matches TRBD1 (6 bases). The CDR3 region is CSVEGSTGDYGYTF. CDR3 sequence (DNA): TGCAGCGTTGAGGGTTCGACAGGAGACTATGGCTACACCTTC.